Presented here are 7 T cell receptor beta chains from one specimen sequenced in a study of preoperative IRX-2 immunotherapy in early breast cancer. Method: immunoSEQ multiplex PCR; TCRdb's copy keeps in-frame clones and lacks some. Of 20,000 to 30,000 clones listed, more than 65% are singletons. Treatment in this sample: preoperative locoregional IRX-2 cytokine immunotherapy. Sequencing was performed on lymph node tissue, taken before IRX-2 immunotherapy. These receptors were taken from a human donor with breast cancer.

The genes are TRBV7-6 and TRBJ2-1; 14 bases are a match to TRBD2. The trim removed 4 bases at V and 0 bases at J, leaving 5 bases unmatched. The CDR3 contains 18 residues. CDR1 is SGHVS and CDR2 is FNYEAQ in the germline V gene. CDR3 sequence: CASSSGTSGGSSYNEQFF. The CDR3 nucleotides read TGTGCCAGCAGCTCCGGGACTAGCGGGGGAAGCTCCTACAATGAGCAGTTCTTC.

This chain connects TRBV19 to TRBJ1-6; D ambiguous. The CDR3 contains 14 residues. CDR1 LNHDA and CDR2 SQIVND come from the germline V gene (reference sequence). Trimming left V 5 bases short and J 6 bases short, with 11 bases between. This CDR3 is CASSEYRGNSPLHF. DNA for the CDR3: TGTGCCAGTAGTGAATACCGCGGTAATTCACCCCTCCACTTT.

This clone was detected once. The chain recombines TRBV6-8 with TRBJ2-1, with TRBD2 matching over 8 bases. Germline V lookup: CDR1 MNHGY, CDR2 SAAAGT. The CDR3 extends over 15 amino acids. The V segment lost 5 bases and the J segment 5 bases; nucleotides outside the gene matches: 8. The CDR3 DNA follows: TGTGCCAGCAGTGATATCGGGGGGGCAAACAATGAGCAGTTCTTC. It codes for CASSDIGGANNEQFF.

The chain links TRBV11-3 to TRBJ1-2, with D possibly TRBD1 on 5 matching bases. Trimming took 2 bases from V and 8 from J, leaving 18 bases between them. This CDR3 is built from 15 residues. The V gene's germline CDR1 is SGHNT and CDR2 YENEEA. DNA of the CDR3: TGTGCCAGCAGCTTAAACAGGAGAGGAACAGACGGCTACACCTTC. It encodes CASSLNRRGTDGYTF.

The chain couples TRBV10-3 to TRBJ1-6; D ambiguous. This CDR3 comprises 16 residues. Trimming stripped 2 bases from V and 10 bases from J, with 18 bases between. Germline V gene lookup returns CDR1 ENHRY and CDR2 SYGVKD. The CDR3 is CAISERGREAISPLHF. In DNA, the CDR3 is TGTGCCATCAGTGAGCGGGGAAGGGAGGCAATCTCACCCCTCCACTTT.

The chain uses TRBV11-3 and TRBJ2-6, with D tentatively TRBD1 (5 bases). Germline V gene data show CDR1 as SGHNT and CDR2 as YENEEA. This CDR3 spans 15 amino acids. Trimming removed 3 bases from V and 4 bases from J, with 10 bases in between. This CDR3 is CASSLGPPGANVLTF. The CDR3 region has the DNA TGTGCCAGCAGCTTGGGGCCGCCCGGGGCCAACGTCCTGACTTTC. Variable domain in full (rest from reference TRBV11-3 and TRBJ2-6): EAGVVQSPRYKIIEKKQPVAFWCNPISGHNTLYWYLQNLGQGPELLIRYENEEAVDDSQLPKDRFSAERLKGVDSTLKIQPAELGDSAVYLCASSLGPPGANVLTFGAGSRLTVL.

The chain uses TRBV18 and TRBJ2-7, with 12 bases that match TRBD1. This CDR3 is 15 amino acids long. The germline V gene has CDR1 KGHSH and CDR2 LQKENI. V shed 6 bases and J 7 bases; nucleotides not matched to a gene: 10. CDR3 DNA sequence: TGTGCCAGCTCGCCCTCGGGACAGGGGGCAAGAGAGCAGTACTTC. This translates into CASSPSGQGAREQYF.